These T cell receptor beta chains were read from a single sample in a study of CD8+CD57+ T cells in acquired aplastic anemia. MiXCR, applied by TCRdb to the reads, yields one record per CDR3 protein. The sample consists of more than 150,000 distinct CDR3 sequences, less than 50% of them appearing once. Specimen: sorted CD4+, CD8+, or CD8+CD57+ T cells (not recorded which) from PBMCs. The origin of the receptors is a human donor with aplastic anemia. CDR3s leave out the opening cysteine and the closing phenylalanine or tryptophan. The order of the fields is V gene, clone size, CDR3 length, J gene, CDR3 protein. For some rows the clone size is stated as once, few or many, or as a class when expanded; others skip it.

v_call: TRBV25-1
clone_size: .
cdr3_length: 11
j_call: TRBJ1-2
cdr3_aa: ASSNRGQYGYT

v_call: TRBV24-1
clone_size: .
cdr3_length: 13
j_call: TRBJ2-5
cdr3_aa: ATSEPTGLGETQY

v_call: TRBV20-1
clone_size: .
cdr3_length: 12
j_call: TRBJ2-5
cdr3_aa: SARGLAEQETQY

v_call: TRBV2
clone_size: many
cdr3_length: 12
j_call: TRBJ2-2
cdr3_aa: ASTTGGEAGELF

v_call: TRBV7-2
clone_size: .
cdr3_length: 12
j_call: TRBJ2-5
cdr3_aa: ASSPGLAGVSQY

v_call: TRBV7-8
clone_size: once
cdr3_length: 9
j_call: TRBJ2-7
cdr3_aa: ASSRQGAAY

v_call: TRBV7-9
clone_size: .
cdr3_length: 10
j_call: TRBJ2-3
cdr3_aa: ASSVETDTQY

v_call: TRBV2
clone_size: many
cdr3_length: 12
j_call: TRBJ1-5
cdr3_aa: ASSEQVANQPQH

v_call: TRBV20-1
clone_size: .
cdr3_length: 9
j_call: TRBJ2-3
cdr3_aa: SAREADTQY

v_call: TRBV4-3
clone_size: once
cdr3_length: 11
j_call: TRBJ2-7
cdr3_aa: ASSQGRGYEPY

v_call: TRBV9
clone_size: .
cdr3_length: 12
j_call: TRBJ1-3
cdr3_aa: ASSVWGSGDTIY

v_call: TRBV19
clone_size: many
cdr3_length: 13
j_call: TRBJ1-6
cdr3_aa: ASSIGGGGASPLH

v_call: TRBV29-1
clone_size: .
cdr3_length: 7
j_call: TRBJ2-3
cdr3_aa: SVTDTQY

v_call: TRBV27
clone_size: .
cdr3_length: 11
j_call: TRBJ1-4
cdr3_aa: ASSPVSNEKLF

v_call: TRBV20-1
clone_size: few
cdr3_length: 13
j_call: TRBJ2-7
cdr3_aa: SAREPGQGGLEQY

v_call: TRBV9
clone_size: few
cdr3_length: 10
j_call: TRBJ2-1
cdr3_aa: ASSVGDNEQF

v_call: TRBV20-1
clone_size: few
cdr3_length: 10
j_call: TRBJ1-2
cdr3_aa: SAVTGMDGYT

v_call: TRBV30
clone_size: .
cdr3_length: 11
j_call: TRBJ2-2
cdr3_aa: AWSVRQDGELF

v_call: TRBV2
clone_size: once
cdr3_length: 11
j_call: TRBJ2-7
cdr3_aa: ASSKPWEGEQY

v_call: TRBV12-3/TRBV12-4
clone_size: once
cdr3_length: 12
j_call: TRBJ1-1
cdr3_aa: ASSFQGWNTEAF

v_call: TRBV9
clone_size: .
cdr3_length: 12
j_call: .
cdr3_aa: ASSVELGYNEQF

v_call: TRBV10-3
clone_size: once
cdr3_length: 12
j_call: TRBJ2-3
cdr3_aa: AISVGLGTDTQY

v_call: TRBV10-3
clone_size: .
cdr3_length: 11
j_call: TRBJ1-2
cdr3_aa: AISQDSSYGYT

v_call: TRBV14
clone_size: many
cdr3_length: 12
j_call: TRBJ2-2
cdr3_aa: ASSQAYVTGELF

v_call: TRBV20-1
clone_size: many
cdr3_length: 13
j_call: TRBJ2-7
cdr3_aa: SARGPPKDPYEQY

v_call: TRBV19
clone_size: many
cdr3_length: 12
j_call: TRBJ1-5
cdr3_aa: ASSAQSSNQPQH

v_call: TRBV7-3
clone_size: few
cdr3_length: 11
j_call: TRBJ1-6
cdr3_aa: ASSLGADSPLH

v_call: TRBV12-3/TRBV12-4
clone_size: .
cdr3_length: 11
j_call: TRBJ1-2
cdr3_aa: ASTLGTGCGYT

v_call: TRBV27
clone_size: few
cdr3_length: 13
j_call: TRBJ1-4
cdr3_aa: ASSFGTQKNEKLF

v_call: TRBV5-6
clone_size: many
cdr3_length: 13
j_call: TRBJ2-5
cdr3_aa: ASSLAPQGQETQY

v_call: TRBV29-1
clone_size: .
cdr3_length: 13
j_call: TRBJ2-3
cdr3_aa: SVDPGQGRTDTQY

v_call: TRBV5-4
clone_size: .
cdr3_length: 10
j_call: TRBJ2-5
cdr3_aa: ASSSDWEAQY

v_call: TRBV14
clone_size: many
cdr3_length: 13
j_call: TRBJ2-4
cdr3_aa: ASSFSDLAKNIQY